Detailed here is one T cell receptor beta chain. The data originate from a study of T cells expressing NK-cell markers. Beta-chain TCR cDNA was generated via 5'RACE template switching with UMIs. TCRdb derives one entry per CDR3 protein from the 5' RACE reads, leaving out DNA. The sample totals roughly 170,000 distinct CDR3 sequences. Germline CDR1 reads SGHRS; CDR2 reads YFSETQ. The CDR3 length is 13 residues. The sequencing input was blood T cells: a sorted CD56 or NKG2C T cell subset, CD4+ or CD8+ T cells, or bulk PBMC T cells (not recorded which). V gene TRBV5-1 combines with J gene TRBJ2-1; absent DNA, TCRdb's TRBD2 call cannot be checked. The source of this sequence is a woman between 18 and 69 years old in good health. The CDR3 protein is CASQREQDNEQFF. The full variable domain, rest sourced from reference TRBV5-1 and TRBJ2-1, is KAGVTQTPRYLIKTRGQQVTLSCSPISGHRSVSWYQQTPGQGLQFLFEYFSETQRNKGNFPGRFSGRQFSNSRSEMNVSTLELGDSALYLCASQREQDNEQFFGPGTRLTVL.